The entry that follows covers one TCR beta chain sequence. TEMRA cells were FACS-enriched and CD8+ and CD4+ T cells negatively isolated. This specimen belongs to a study of CD8 T cells in Susac syndrome. The CDR3 runs 16 residues. Germline V gene data show CDR1 as MGHRA and CDR2 as YSYEKL. Trimming cost V 0 bases and J 3 bases; bases outside gene matches: 4. When the RNA was reverse transcribed, random hexamers were used with an input of about 0.5 to 1 ug. The CDR3 of TCR beta was amplified by immunoSEQ multiplex PCR across 54 Vbeta and 13 Jbeta. MiXCR, applied by TCRdb to the immunoSEQ multiplex PCR reads, yields one record per CDR3 protein. Of more than 110,000 distinct CDR3 sequences listed, nearly 95% are singletons.

The genes are TRBV4-1 and TRBJ2-1; the match to TRBD2 covers 8 bases. The sequenced material came from CD8+ T cells from PBMCs. This sequence originates from a human donor in good health. The CDR3 is CASSQESAGDYNEQFF. The CDR3 region has the DNA TGCGCCAGCAGCCAAGAATCAGCGGGAGACTACAATGAGCAGTTCTTC.